The TCR beta chain under discussion was sequenced for a study of T cells in localized non-small cell lung cancer. Study findings and constraints: Only one tumor region was sequenced, so heterogeneity remains possible. Paired adjacent lung recovered a median around 60 of the top 100 tumor clones.

This CDR3 region has 14 residues. The germline V and J ends were trimmed by 8 bases and 2 bases, with 13 bases remaining between them. In germline, CDR1 is MDHEN, CDR2 SYDVKM. This clone came up once. As yet, its antigen is unknown. Generated by immunoSEQ multiplex PCR, the TCRdb table keeps only in-frame clones and is missing some. The sample yields some 52,000 clones, 60% to 85% seen once. The receptor comes from a woman aged 35-75 years with stage II lung adenocarcinoma. This material consisted of PBMCs, taken before any cancer treatment. V gene TRBV28 combines with J gene TRBJ2-1, with a possible D match to TRBD2 (7 bases). The CDR3 is CASGNGGPYNEQFF. The CDR3 bases are TGTGCCAGCGGTAACGGGGGGCCCTACAATGAGCAGTTCTTC.